The rows below give T cell receptor beta chains drawn from one sample of a study of T cell repertoires in ileal Crohn's disease. The table came from immunoSEQ multiplex PCR; TCRdb's copy has only in-frame clones and leaves some out. The sample has about 16,000 clones, 72% seen once; the top ten hold about 4%. The sequenced material came from ileal tissue. The receptor set was obtained from an adult with Crohn's disease. Each CDR3 is given with its conserved first and last residue. A D gene is named only where the DNA matches it firmly. Not all rows give a size; the values are once, few, many and, for expanded clones, a class.

>13|TRBJ2-5|-|-|TRBV19
TGTGCCAGTAGAGACAGGATACAAGAGACCCAGTACTTC
CASRDRIQETQYF
>17|TRBJ1-1|TRBD1|-|TRBV4-3
TGCGCCAGCAGCCAAGCCCCCTGGCCACAGGGGTCCACTGAAGCTTTCTTT
CASSQAPWPQGSTEAFF
>12|TRBJ2-1|-|-|TRBV30
TGTGCCTGGAGCGCCAGGGCATATGAGCAGTTCTTC
CAWSARAYEQFF
>13|TRBJ1-1|-|-|TRBV6-5
TGTGCCAGCAGGAAACAGGCAGGTACTGAAGCTTTCTTT
CASRKQAGTEAFF
>14|TRBJ1-2|-|-|TRBV6-1
TGTGCCAGCAGGAGTCGGGGAGTTGTTGGAGGCTACACCTTC
CASRSRGVVGGYTF
>16|TRBJ2-3|-|few|TRBV5-5
TGTGCCAGCAGCTTGGTGAGCGGAGACGGCACAGATACGCAGTATTTT
CASSLVSGDGTDTQYF
>15|TRBJ2-1|-|-|TRBV18
TGTGCCAGCTCACCACGGCCAGGCCCAGGCAATGAGCAGTTCTTC
CASSPRPGPGNEQFF
>14|TRBJ1-2|-|-|TRBV7-8
TGTGCCAGCAGCTTTCAGGCAATCAACTATGGCTACACCTTC
CASSFQAINYGYTF
>13|TRBJ2-7|-|-|TRBV5-3
TGTGCCAGAAGCCTAGCAGAATCCTACGAGCAGTACTTC
CARSLAESYEQYF
>15|TRBJ1-2|-|-|TRBV7-2
TGTGCCAGCAGCCTAGGGCAGGGGCGGGGGTATGGCTACACCTTC
CASSLGQGRGYGYTF
>16|TRBJ2-7|TRBD1|few|TRBV4-2
TGTGCCAGCAGCCAAGATTTAACAGGGGGCAAGAACGAGCAGTACTTC
CASSQDLTGGKNEQYF
>13|TRBJ1-4|TRBD1|once|TRBV19
TGTGCCAGTAGAAGGACAGGGAATGAAAAACTGTTTTTT
CASRRTGNEKLFF
>14|TRBJ1-5|-|-|TRBV6-6
TGTGCCAGCAGTTTTGGGCAGGGAGGACAGCCCCAGCATTTT
CASSFGQGGQPQHF
>18|TRBJ2-7|TRBD2|-|TRBV5-1
TGCGCCAGCAGCTTGGCCCTAGCGGGAGGTCCATCCGCCTACGAGCAGTACTTC
CASSLALAGGPSAYEQYF
>14|TRBJ2-3|TRBD1|-|TRBV5-1
TGCGCCAGCAGCATCGGACAGGACACCGATACGCAGTATTTT
CASSIGQDTDTQYF
>18|TRBJ1-4|TRBD1|-|TRBV27
TGTGCCAGCCGCCCTGACAGGGGGGGATTGTGGGCTAATGAAAAACTGTTTTTT
CASRPDRGGLWANEKLFF
>14|TRBJ2-3|TRBD2|-|TRBV6-1
TGTGCCGTCTCGACTAGCGGGGGGGCCGATACGCAGTATTTT
CAVSTSGGADTQYF
>16|TRBJ1-5|TRBD1|-|TRBV15
TGTGCCACCAGCAGCCGAGCAGGGGGCTTCAATCAGCCCCAGCATTTT
CATSSRAGGFNQPQHF
>15|TRBJ1-3|TRBD1|-|TRBV29-1
TGCAGCGTTGAAGGACAGGGAGGCTCTGGAAACACCATATATTTT
CSVEGQGGSGNTIYF
>15|TRBJ1-4|TRBD1|-|TRBV10-3
TGTGCCATCGGGGACAGGCTCGGAGGAGGGGAAAAACTGTTTTTT
CAIGDRLGGGEKLFF
>14|TRBJ2-3|-|-|TRBV6-5
TGTGCCAGCAGTCACAGGCTGGGCGCAGATACGCAGTATTTT
CASSHRLGADTQYF
>14|TRBJ2-3|-|few|TRBV28
TGTGCCAGCAGTTTGGTCCTAGAAAGAGGTACGCAGTATTTT
CASSLVLERGTQYF
>17|TRBJ2-5|TRBD1|-|TRBV7-8
TGTGCCAGCAGCTTATTGGGACAGGGGGCAAGGCAAGAGACCCAGTACTTC
CASSLLGQGARQETQYF
>13|TRBJ1-4|TRBD1|few|TRBV10-3
TGTGCCTCGCGGACAGGGGGTGGTGAAAAACTGTTTTTT
CASRTGGGEKLFF
>14|TRBJ1-6|-|-|TRBV2
TGTGCCAGCAAAAAGACCGGGGGTAATTCACCCCTCCACTTT
CASKKTGGNSPLHF
>15|TRBJ1-5|-|-|TRBV19
TGTGCCAGTAAGGAAGGGGGATGGAGCAATCAGCCCCAGCATTTT
CASKEGGWSNQPQHF
>11|TRBJ2-7|-|-|TRBV6-5
TGTGCCAGCAGTTACCGACAAGAGCAGTACTTC
CASSYRQEQYF
>14|TRBJ1-1|TRBD1|-|TRBV10-3
TGTGCCATCAGAGGGACAGGGAGAGGAACTGAAGCTTTCTTT
CAIRGTGRGTEAFF
>13|TRBJ1-1|-|few|TRBV11-2
TGTGCCAGCAGCTTAACAAGGAACACTGAAGCTTTCTTT
CASSLTRNTEAFF
>12|TRBJ2-7|TRBD1|-|TRBV27
TGTGCCAGCAGTTTATTGGACAGGGTTATGTACTTC
CASSLLDRVMYF
>16|TRBJ2-7|TRBD2|-|TRBV6-5
TGTGCCAGCAGTTTTAGAGGACTAGCGCGGAACTACGAGCAGTACTTC
CASSFRGLARNYEQYF
>14|TRBJ2-7|-|-|TRBV28
TGTGCCAGCAGTTTACACGCGGCTTTTGCCGAGCAGTACTTC
CASSLHAAFAEQYF
>13|TRBJ2-1|-|once|TRBV2
TGTGCCAGCAGGAGAGGTCCTCCCAATGAGCAGTTCTTC
CASRRGPPNEQFF
>15|TRBJ2-5|TRBD2|-|TRBV30
TGTGCCTCAGGACTAGCGGGAGGGCTAGGGGAGACCCAGTACTTC
CASGLAGGLGETQYF
>14|TRBJ1-1|TRBD1|-|TRBV5-4
TGTGCCAGCAGACCCGGGACAGGGCGTGACAAAGCTTTCTTT
CASRPGTGRDKAFF
>14|TRBJ1-1|TRBD1|-|TRBV18
TGTGCCAGCTCACCATCAGGGGGCGTCGCTGAAGCTTTCTTT
CASSPSGGVAEAFF
>16|TRBJ2-3|-|-|TRBV19
TGTGCCAGTAGTGCGGCGAGGTCCGGAGGCCTAGATACGCAGTATTTT
CASSAARSGGLDTQYF
>14|TRBJ1-3|TRBD1|once|TRBV27
TGTGCCAGCAGTCTACGACAGGGTGGAAACACCATATATTTT
CASSLRQGGNTIYF
>16|TRBJ2-5|TRBD2|-|TRBV6-5
TGTGCCAGCAGTTCCTGGACTAGCGGCCTCCAAGAGACCCAGTACTTC
CASSSWTSGLQETQYF
>15|TRBJ1-6|-|-|TRBV5-1
TGCGCCAGCAGCTTGGACGTCAGGCGTAATTCACCCCTCCACTTT
CASSLDVRRNSPLHF
>13|TRBJ2-5|-|few|TRBV5-1
TGCGCCAGCAGCTGGGACTTCCTAGAGACCCAGTACTTC
CASSWDFLETQYF
>15|TRBJ1-2|-|-|TRBV15
TGTGCCACCAGCAGAAGCAGGGCTACTAACTATGGCTACACCTTC
CATSRSRATNYGYTF
>13|TRBJ1-2|-|-|TRBV6-6
TGTGCCAGCAGGGAGGGTACGCGTTATGGCTACACCTTC
CASREGTRYGYTF
>13|TRBJ2-2|-|-|TRBV7-3
TGTGCCAGCAGCTCGCAAGGCGGGGGGGAGCTGTTTTTT
CASSSQGGGELFF
>15|TRBJ1-2|TRBD1|-|TRBV7-9
TGTGCCAGCAGCTTAGCTTCAGGACAGGGATACGGCTACACCTTC
CASSLASGQGYGYTF
>14|TRBJ1-1|-|few|TRBV6-6
TGTGCCAGCAGTCCTCTGGGGGGTCGCTCTGAAGCTTTCTTT
CASSPLGGRSEAFF
>15|TRBJ2-2|-|-|TRBV30
TGTGCCTGGAGTGTGGTACAGGGCTTTACCGGGGAGCTGTTTTTT
CAWSVVQGFTGELFF
>13|TRBJ2-3|TRBD2|few|TRBV6-1
TGTGCCAGCAGCCAGACTAGCGGAGATACGCAGTATTTT
CASSQTSGDTQYF
>12|TRBJ2-7|TRBD2|once|TRBV30
TGTGCTGTAGCGGGGGGGCCTGACGAGCAGTACTTC
CAVAGGPDEQYF
>15|TRBJ1-2|TRBD1|few|TRBV6-5
TGTGCCAGCAGTTTGGAAGGGACAGGCCTCTATGGCTACACCTTC
CASSLEGTGLYGYTF
>14|TRBJ1-1|-|-|TRBV6-1
TGTGCCAGCAGCCGGGGGGGATTGAACACTGAAGCTTTCTTT
CASSRGGLNTEAFF
>15|TRBJ1-2|TRBD1|-|TRBV2
TGTGCCAGCAGTTTTTCAGGGGGCCACCCTCTAGGCTACACCTTC
CASSFSGGHPLGYTF
>14|TRBJ1-2|-|-|TRBV14
TGTGCCAGCAGCCAATCGTCAGGGCTTATTGGCTACACCTTC
CASSQSSGLIGYTF